This record looks at one T cell receptor (beta chain) sequence and its context. The germline V gene encodes CDR1 SGHAT and CDR2 FQNNGV. The CDR3 sequence is 16 residues long. Trimming at V came to 0 bases and at J to 4 bases, leaving 4 bases not matched to a gene. Sequencing used immunoSEQ multiplex PCR; TCRdb keeps in-frame clones, though not all of them. The sample contains some 11,000 clones, 60% to 80% of which appear only once. The sample comes from a study of PD-1 blockade in classical Hodgkin lymphoma. Each patient relapsed following autologous stem cell transplantation, and prior brentuximab vedotin exposure differed.

The chain recombines TRBV11-2 with TRBJ2-5; 11 positions agree with TRBD2. The source of this sequence is a human donor with classical Hodgkin lymphoma. The sequenced sample was peripheral blood mononuclear cells (PBMCs), obtained before the second cycle of nivolumab. The CDR3 loop is CASSLDHGLAGETQYF. CDR3 nucleotides: TGTGCCAGCAGCTTAGATCATGGACTAGCGGGAGAGACCCAGTACTTC.